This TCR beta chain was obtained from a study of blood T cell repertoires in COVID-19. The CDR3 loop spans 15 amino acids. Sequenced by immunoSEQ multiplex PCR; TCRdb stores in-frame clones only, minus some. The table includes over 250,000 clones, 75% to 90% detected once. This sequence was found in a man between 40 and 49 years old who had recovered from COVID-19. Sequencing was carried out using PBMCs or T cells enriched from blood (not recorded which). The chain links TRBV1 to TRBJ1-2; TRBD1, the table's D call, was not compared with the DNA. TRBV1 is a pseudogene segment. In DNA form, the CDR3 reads TGCACCAGCAGCCAAGGGCAGGGGGCCCACTATGGCTACACCTTC. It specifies CTSSQGQGAHYGYTF.